This T cell receptor beta chain was profiled in a study of T cell repertoires and HLA-DP antigens. Details on this clone: Its antigen is currently unknown.

This table comes from immunoSEQ multiplex PCR, and its TCRdb copy is limited to in-frame clones, with some not included. The sample lists over 100,000 clones, around 92% occurring once. The CDR3 runs 15 residues. Germline trimming cut 3 bases from V and 7 bases from J; bases unmatched to any gene: 8. From germline, CDR1 is MDHEN and CDR2 SYDVKM. The TCR originated in a woman between 18 and 29 years old in good health and CMV-seronegative. The chain joins TRBV28 to TRBJ1-2; 10 nucleotides agree with TRBD1. The sequenced sample consisted of CD4+ T cells from PBMCs. The CDR3 DNA is TGTGCCAGCAGTTTTGGAGACAGGGGGCAAAGTGGCTACACCTTC. As protein: CASSFGDRGQSGYTF.